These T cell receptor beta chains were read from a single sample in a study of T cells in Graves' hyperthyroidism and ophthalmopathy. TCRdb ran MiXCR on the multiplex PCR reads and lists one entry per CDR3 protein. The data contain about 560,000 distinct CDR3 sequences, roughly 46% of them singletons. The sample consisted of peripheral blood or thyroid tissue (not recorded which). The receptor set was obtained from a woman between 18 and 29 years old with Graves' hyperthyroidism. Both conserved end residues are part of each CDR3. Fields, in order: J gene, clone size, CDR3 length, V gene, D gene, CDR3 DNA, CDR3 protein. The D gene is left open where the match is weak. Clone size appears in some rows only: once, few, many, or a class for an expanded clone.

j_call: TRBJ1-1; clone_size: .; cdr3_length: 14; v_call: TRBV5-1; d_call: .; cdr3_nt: TGCGCCAGCAGCTTGGTTCATGAAGCACCTGAAGCTTTCTTT; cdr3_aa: CASSLVHEAPEAFF
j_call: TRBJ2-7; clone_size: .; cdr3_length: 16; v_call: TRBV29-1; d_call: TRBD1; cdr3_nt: TGCAGCGCTCCCCTGGGGACGGACAGGGGTACTCACGAGCAGTGCTTC; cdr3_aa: CSAPLGTDRGTHEQCF
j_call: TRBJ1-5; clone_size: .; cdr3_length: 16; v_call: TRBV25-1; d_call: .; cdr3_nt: TGTGCCAGCAGTGCTAGGTTAGGGCCCGGCAATCAGCCCCAGCATTTT; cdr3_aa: CASSARLGPGNQPQHF
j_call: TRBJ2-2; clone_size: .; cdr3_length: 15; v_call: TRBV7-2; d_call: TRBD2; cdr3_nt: TGTGCCAGCAGCAAACTAGCGGGGGACACCGGGGAGCTGTTTTTT; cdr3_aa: CASSKLAGDTGELFF
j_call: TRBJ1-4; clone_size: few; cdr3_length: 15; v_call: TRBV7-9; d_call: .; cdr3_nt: TGTGCCAGCAGCCACTCCGTCGGGGCACTTCAAAAACTGTTTTTT; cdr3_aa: CASSHSVGALQKLFF
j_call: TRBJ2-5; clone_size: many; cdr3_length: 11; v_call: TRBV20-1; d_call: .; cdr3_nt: TGCAGTGCACCTTACCAAGAGACCCAGTACTTC; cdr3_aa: CSAPYQETQYF
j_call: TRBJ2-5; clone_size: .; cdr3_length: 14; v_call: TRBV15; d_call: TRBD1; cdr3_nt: TGTGCCACCAGCAGAGATCTGCCCCGGGACAGGATCTACTTC; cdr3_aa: CATSRDLPRDRIYF
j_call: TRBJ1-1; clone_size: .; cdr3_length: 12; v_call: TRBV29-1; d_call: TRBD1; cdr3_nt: TGCAGCTGGTCAGGGGGCCGGGCTGAAGCTTTCTTT; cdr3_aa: CSWSGGRAEAFF
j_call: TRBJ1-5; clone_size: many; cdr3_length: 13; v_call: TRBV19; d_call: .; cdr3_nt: TGTGCCAGTACCATCGGCCGCACTCAGCCCCAGCATTTT; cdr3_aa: CASTIGRTQPQHF
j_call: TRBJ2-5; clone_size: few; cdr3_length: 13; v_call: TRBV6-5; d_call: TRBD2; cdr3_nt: TGTGCCAGCAGTTCGGGAGGAAGTGGAACCCAGTACTTC; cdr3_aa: CASSSGGSGTQYF
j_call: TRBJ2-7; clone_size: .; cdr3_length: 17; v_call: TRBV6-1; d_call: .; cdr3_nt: TGTGCCAGCAGTGAAGACAGGGTATGGACGGCGGGTTTTGGGCAGTACTTC; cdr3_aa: CASSEDRVWTAGFGQYF
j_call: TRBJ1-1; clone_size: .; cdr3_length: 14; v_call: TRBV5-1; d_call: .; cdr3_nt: TGCGCCAGCAGGGATCAGGGGCAGGGCACTGAAGCTTTCTTC; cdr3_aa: CASRDQGQGTEAFF
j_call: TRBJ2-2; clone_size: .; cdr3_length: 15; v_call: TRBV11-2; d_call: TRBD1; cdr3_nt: TGTGCCAGCAGATCCGGGACAGGGTCCCTCGGGGAGCTGTTTTTT; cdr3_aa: CASRSGTGSLGELFF
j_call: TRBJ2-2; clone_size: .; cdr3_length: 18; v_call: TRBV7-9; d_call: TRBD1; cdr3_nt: TGTGCCAGCAGCTCTACCCGCCCGGACAGGGAAAACACCGGGGAGCTGTTTTTT; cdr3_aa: CASSSTRPDRENTGELFF
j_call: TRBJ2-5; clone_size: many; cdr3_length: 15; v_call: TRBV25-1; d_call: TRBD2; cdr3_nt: TGTGCCAGCAGTGAACGGGGGACTAGCCAAGAGACCCAGTACTTC; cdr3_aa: CASSERGTSQETQYF
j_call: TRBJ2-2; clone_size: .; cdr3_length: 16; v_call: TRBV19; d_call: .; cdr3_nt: TGTGCCAGTAGTATAGTACGGCAGACGAACACCGGGGAGCTGTTTTTT; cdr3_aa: CASSIVRQTNTGELFF
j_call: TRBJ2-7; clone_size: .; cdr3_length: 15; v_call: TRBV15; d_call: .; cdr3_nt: TGTGCCACCAGCTTCGGGGCGGGTCCTCTCTACGAGCAGTACTTC; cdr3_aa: CATSFGAGPLYEQYF
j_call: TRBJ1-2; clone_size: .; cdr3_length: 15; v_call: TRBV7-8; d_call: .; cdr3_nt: TGTGCCAGCAGCTCCCCCGGGGAAAGGGGCTATGGCTACACCTTC; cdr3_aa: CASSSPGERGYGYTF
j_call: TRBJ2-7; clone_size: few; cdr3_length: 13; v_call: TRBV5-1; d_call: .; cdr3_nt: TGCGCCAGCAGCTTGACAGAAGCCTACGAGCAGTACTTC; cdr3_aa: CASSLTEAYEQYF
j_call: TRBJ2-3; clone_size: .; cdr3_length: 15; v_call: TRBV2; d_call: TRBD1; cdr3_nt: TGTGCCAGCAGTGACCAAGGGGGCTCAACAGATACGCAGTATTTT; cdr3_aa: CASSDQGGSTDTQYF
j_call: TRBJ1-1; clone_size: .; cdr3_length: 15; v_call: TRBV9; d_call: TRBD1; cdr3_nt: TGTGCCAGCAGCCCTAAAGGACAGGGAGGCACTGAAGCTTTCTTT; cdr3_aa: CASSPKGQGGTEAFF
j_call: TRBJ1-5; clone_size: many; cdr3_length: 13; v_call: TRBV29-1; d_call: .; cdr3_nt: TGCAGCGTTATGCAGGGTGGCAATCAGCCCCAGCATTTT; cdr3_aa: CSVMQGGNQPQHF
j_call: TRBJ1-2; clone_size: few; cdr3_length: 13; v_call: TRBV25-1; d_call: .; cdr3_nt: TGTGCCAGCAGTGAAGTGGGGCTCTATGGCTACACCTTC; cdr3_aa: CASSEVGLYGYTF
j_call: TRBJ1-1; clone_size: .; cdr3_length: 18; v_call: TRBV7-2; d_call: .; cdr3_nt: TGTGCCAGCAGTTATTTGCGAGACAGGTCGTTTGCGAACACTGAAGCTTTCTTT; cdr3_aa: CASSYLRDRSFANTEAFF
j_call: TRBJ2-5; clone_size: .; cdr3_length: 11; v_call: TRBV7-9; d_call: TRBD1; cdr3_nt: TGTGCCAGCAGCTTAACAGGGGCCCAGTACTTC; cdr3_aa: CASSLTGAQYF
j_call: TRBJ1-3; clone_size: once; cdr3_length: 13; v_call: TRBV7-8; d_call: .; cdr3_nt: TGTGCTACCCCCGGGAAAGTGGGAAACACCATATATTTT; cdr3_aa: CATPGKVGNTIYF
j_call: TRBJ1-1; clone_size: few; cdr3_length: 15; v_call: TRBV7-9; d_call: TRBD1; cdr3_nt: TGTGCCAGCAGCTTGACAGGGAGTTTGAACACTGAAGCTTTCTTT; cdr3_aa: CASSLTGSLNTEAFF
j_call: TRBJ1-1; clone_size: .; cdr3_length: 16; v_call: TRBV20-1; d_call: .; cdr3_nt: TGCAGTGCTAGAGATCGCCCAATTCACCTGAACACTGAAGCTTTCTTT; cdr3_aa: CSARDRPIHLNTEAFF
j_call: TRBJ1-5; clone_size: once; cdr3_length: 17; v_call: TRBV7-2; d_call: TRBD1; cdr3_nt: TGTGCCAGCAGGCAGCAACCAGGGGGCTCTAGCAATCAGCCCCAGCATTTT; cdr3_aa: CASRQQPGGSSNQPQHF
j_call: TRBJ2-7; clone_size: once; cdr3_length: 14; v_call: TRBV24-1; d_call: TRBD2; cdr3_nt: TGTGCCACCCGTGGGACTAGCGGGTCCTACGAGCAGTACTTC; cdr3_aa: CATRGTSGSYEQYF
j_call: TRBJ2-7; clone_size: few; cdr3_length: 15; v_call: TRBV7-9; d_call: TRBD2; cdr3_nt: TGCGCCAGCACCTGGCTAGCGGGAGGGCCCTACGAGCAGTACTTC; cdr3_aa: CASTWLAGGPYEQYF
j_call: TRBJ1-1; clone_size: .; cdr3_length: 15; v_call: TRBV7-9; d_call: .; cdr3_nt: TGTGCCAGCAGCTTAGGGGATAGGGTTTACACTGAAGCTTTCTTT; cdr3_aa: CASSLGDRVYTEAFF
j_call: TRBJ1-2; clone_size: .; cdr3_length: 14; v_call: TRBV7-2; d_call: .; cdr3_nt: TGTGCCAGCAGCCCTCAGGCAGAGACCTATGGCTACACCTTC; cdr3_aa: CASSPQAETYGYTF
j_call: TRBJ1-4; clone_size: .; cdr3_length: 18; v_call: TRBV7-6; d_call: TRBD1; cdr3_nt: TGTGCCAGCAGCCAGTCGGACAGGGGCGTAGATGCTAATGAAAAACTGTTTTTT; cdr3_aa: CASSQSDRGVDANEKLFF
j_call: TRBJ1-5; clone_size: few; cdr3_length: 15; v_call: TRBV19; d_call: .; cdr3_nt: TGTGCCAGTAGTTATCAGGGACGGGGCAATCAGCCCCAGCATTTT; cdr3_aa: CASSYQGRGNQPQHF
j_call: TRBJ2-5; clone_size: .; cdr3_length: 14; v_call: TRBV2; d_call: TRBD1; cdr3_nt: TGTGCCAGCAGTGAAACCGGGACAGGGGAGACCCAGTACTTC; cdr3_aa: CASSETGTGETQYF
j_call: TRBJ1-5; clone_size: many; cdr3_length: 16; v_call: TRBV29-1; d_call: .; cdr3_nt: TGCAGCGTTGCTGGGACGGGAGAGCCTAGCAATCAGCCCCAGCATTTT; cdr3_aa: CSVAGTGEPSNQPQHF